The rows below give T cell receptor beta chains drawn from one sample of a study of blood T cell repertoires in COVID-19. TCRdb keeps only in-frame clones here, not all; method: immunoSEQ multiplex PCR. The table lists 350,000 to 400,000 clones, more than 85% of them singletons, with roughly 0.9% in the top ten. The sequenced sample was PBMCs or T cells enriched from blood (not recorded which). These receptor sequences come from a woman between 40 and 50 years old who had been exposed to COVID-19. Each CDR3 is given with its conserved first and last residue. The D gene is left open where the match is weak. Size values are once, few and many counts, or a class for expanded clones, and some rows have none.

-	TRBD2	TRBV7-9	TRBJ2-1	15	TGTGCCAGCACCAACCTAGCGGGGGGCTACAATGAGCAGTTCTTC	CASTNLAGGYNEQFF
-	TRBD1	TRBV9	TRBJ1-1	14	TGTGCCAGCAGCGTCGGACAGGGGAACACTGAAGCTTTCTTT	CASSVGQGNTEAFF
-	-	TRBV7-6	TRBJ2-2	15	TGTGCCAGCAGCGCGGGACGCGTAAACACCGGGGAGCTGTTTTTT	CASSAGRVNTGELFF
-	-	TRBV11-1	TRBJ1-2	12	TGTGCCAGCAGCCGGGGGAACTATGGCTACACCTTC	CASSRGNYGYTF
-	TRBD2	TRBV2	TRBJ2-3	14	TGTGCCAGCCTTCCGGGGGGTCTCGCAGATACGCAGTATTTT	CASLPGGLADTQYF
-	TRBD1	TRBV5-1	TRBJ2-3	13	TGCGCCAGCAGCTTAGGGGGACAGGAGACGCAGTATTTT	CASSLGGQETQYF
-	TRBD2	TRBV7-7	TRBJ2-2	13	TGTGCTAGCAGCTCTAGGACTAGCGGGGAGCTGTTTTTT	CASSSRTSGELFF
few	TRBD1	TRBV27	TRBJ2-1	16	TGTGCCAGCAGTTTCCGCCGGCAGGGGGCCTACAATGAGCAGTTCTTC	CASSFRRQGAYNEQFF
-	TRBD2	TRBV6-2/TRBV6-3	TRBJ2-1	16	TGTGCCAGCAGTTACTCCGGGACTAGCGAGCCTAATGAGCAGTTCTTC	CASSYSGTSEPNEQFF
-	-	TRBV5-5	TRBJ1-1	14	TGTGCCAGCATCTTAAGAGAGGGAGGAACTGAAGCTTTCTTT	CASILREGGTEAFF
-	-	TRBV9	TRBJ2-7	13	TGTGCCAGCAGCGTAGGTCCTACCTACGAGCAGTACTTC	CASSVGPTYEQYF
-	TRBD1	TRBV27	TRBJ1-1	14	TGTGCCAGCAGTTCATACAGGGGAAACACTGAAGCTTTCTTT	CASSSYRGNTEAFF
once	TRBD2	TRBV10-2	TRBJ2-7	18	TGCGCCAGCAGTCTCGCGACTAGCGGGAGTAAGAAATCCTACGAGCAGTACTTC	CASSLATSGSKKSYEQYF
-	TRBD1	TRBV7-2	TRBJ2-6	18	TGTGCCAGCAGCCAGGCCACAGGGGCCGGCTCTGGGGCCAACGTCCTGACTTTC	CASSQATGAGSGANVLTF
-	-	TRBV7-2	TRBJ2-1	14	TGTGCCAGCAGCTTAGCGGGAGTGGGGAATGAGCAGTTCTTC	CASSLAGVGNEQFF
-	-	TRBV23-1	TRBJ2-2	17	TGCGCCAGCACCCGAACCGCCAGACACCTGAACACCGGGGAGCTGTTTTTT	CASTRTARHLNTGELFF
-	-	TRBV10-3	TRBJ1-5	15	TGTGCCATCAGTGAGGGGGAGAGAGGCAATCAGCCCCAGCATTTT	CAISEGERGNQPQHF
once	TRBD1	TRBV5-6	TRBJ1-2	16	TGTGCCAGCAGAAGACAGGGGGAGGAGGCTATTGGAGGCTACACCTTC	CASRRQGEEAIGGYTF
once	-	TRBV10-3	TRBJ1-1	16	TGTGCCATCAGCCACTCCGGGGGGCAGGCGAACACTGAAGCTTTCTTT	CAISHSGGQANTEAFF
-	TRBD1	TRBV18	TRBJ2-7	14	TGTGCCAGCTCGCGACCGGGACAGGGGGGCGAGCAGTACTTC	CASSRPGQGGEQYF
once	TRBD1	TRBV19	TRBJ1-2	13	TGTGCCAGTAGTAGGAGACAGGGGGTTGGCTACACCTTC	CASSRRQGVGYTF
-	-	TRBV4-1	TRBJ1-1	15	TGCGCCAGCAGCCCACCCTTGGGGGACTACACTGAAGCTTTCTTT	CASSPPLGDYTEAFF
once	TRBD1	TRBV15	TRBJ1-5	15	TGTGCCACCAGCGGGGACAGGGGAAGGAATCAGCCCCAGCATTTT	CATSGDRGRNQPQHF